The 23 T cell receptor beta chains listed next were all sequenced from one sample in a study of technical replicates of blood from a few donors. The table came from immunoSEQ multiplex PCR; TCRdb's copy has only in-frame clones and leaves some out. The sample includes tens of thousands of clones, just under 97% of them seen just once. The sample consisted of T cells isolated from PBMCs. The receptors shown here come from a human donor in good health.

The chain employs TRBV27 and TRBJ2-7; 12 bases line up with TRBD2. Germline CDR1 reads MNHEY; CDR2 reads SMNVEV (reference sequence). J gave up 2 bases and V 5 bases, and 7 bases lay outside the gene matches. CDR3 length: 16 residues. The chain's CDR3 is CASSTTSGRTPYEQYF. In nucleotides, the CDR3 is TGTGCCAGCAGTACTACTAGCGGGAGGACCCCCTACGAGCAGTACTTC.

The chain joins TRBV20-1 to TRBJ2-1, with D perhaps TRBD1 (7 bases). The V gene lost 6 bases and the J gene lost 11 bases, with 11 bases spanning the gap. The CDR3 covers 10 residues. The V gene's germline CDR1 is DFQATT and CDR2 SNEGSKA (reference sequence). The CDR3, as DNA: TGCAGTGCCAGGGGGACTCAGCAGTTCTTC. Its translation is CSARGTQQFF.

The chain recombines TRBV5-6 with TRBJ1-2; 10 positions match TRBD1. The CDR3 sequence is 15 residues long. Trimming at V came to 2 bases and at J to 4 bases, leaving 5 bases not matched to a gene. Germline V gene data show CDR1 as SGHDT and CDR2 as YYEEEE. CDR3 loop: CASSLYRDRGYGYTF. The CDR3 nucleotides read TGTGCCAGCAGCTTATACCGGGACAGGGGCTATGGCTACACCTTC.

This rearrangement joins TRBV28 to TRBJ2-7, with TRBD2 as a possible D gene (6 bases). The V and J ends lost 3 bases and 3 bases respectively, with 12 bases between them. This CDR3 is 14 amino acids long. Germline V lookup: CDR1 MDHEN, CDR2 SYDVKM. The CDR3 nucleotides are TGTGCCAGCAGTTTGCCGGGACTGAACTACGAGCAGTACTTC. It codes for CASSLPGLNYEQYF.

This clone showed up just once. The chain carries TRBV5-1 and TRBJ2-7; 9 bases are shared with TRBD2. The CDR3 runs 13 residues. The ends lost 2 bases at V and 12 bases at J; junction bases unmatched: 9. CDR1 SGHRS and CDR2 YFSETQ come from the germline V gene. CDR3 nucleotides: TGCGCCAGCAGCTTCGGGACTAGCCCGACGCGGTACTTC. This sequence encodes CASSFGTSPTRYF.

V is TRBV4-1 and J is TRBJ2-5; possibly TRBD2 for D (5 bases). Germline assignment: CDR1 MGHRA and CDR2 YSYEKL. This CDR3 has 15 amino acids. V lost 3 bases, J lost 5 bases, and 16 bases lay in between. Written as DNA, the CDR3 is TGCGCCAGCAGCCACACCGACGGGGAGTGGGAGACCCAGTACTTC. It codes for CASSHTDGEWETQYF.

The J gene is TRBJ2-5, the V gene TRBV4-1, with D perhaps matching TRBD2 (5 bases). The germline V gene encodes CDR1 MGHRA and CDR2 YSYEKL. V gave up 0 bases and J gave up 7 bases, with 15 bases separating them. This CDR3 spans 15 amino acids. The CDR3 DNA follows: TGCGCCAGCAGCCAAGAGGACCCCAACCGGGGGACCCAGTACTTC. It translates to CASSQEDPNRGTQYF.

The chain uses TRBV5-5 and TRBJ1-2; 8 bases are shared with TRBD1. The junction had 13 bases not matched to a gene; V was cut back by 4 bases and J by 5 bases. The CDR3 sequence is 16 residues long. Germline V gene lookup returns CDR1 SGHKS and CDR2 YYEKEE (reference sequence). The CDR3 sequence: CASSQGPAGQAYGYTF. The DNA of the CDR3 is TGTGCCAGCAGCCAAGGCCCCGCGGGACAGGCATATGGCTACACCTTC.

The V and J genes are TRBV7-9 and TRBJ2-7, with unresolved D. This CDR3 is built from 14 residues. V dropped 5 bases and J dropped 0 bases, with 11 bases sitting between them. Germline lookup yields CDR1 SEHNR and CDR2 FQNEAQ (reference sequence). As DNA, the CDR3 is TGTGCCAGCAGCGCAGACTTAAGCTCCTACGAGCAGTACTTC. This translates into CASSADLSSYEQYF.

The V gene is TRBV5-4, the J gene TRBJ1-1; D unresolved. This CDR3 has 13 residues. Trimming pared 1 base from V and 6 bases from J, leaving 10 bases between. Germline V CDR1 and CDR2: SGHNT, YYREEE (reference sequence). The CDR3 coding sequence is TGTGCCAGCAGCTTGTGGCGGGCTTCTGAAGCTTTCTTT. Translated: CASSLWRASEAFF.

The chain carries TRBV2 and TRBJ1-2; maybe TRBD1 (5 bases). CDR1 and CDR2 from the germline V gene are SNHLY and FYNNEI. V dropped 1 base and J dropped 6 bases, with 9 bases sitting between them. The CDR3 sequence is 13 residues long. CDR3 sequence (DNA): TGTGCCAGCAGTGAAGGGACGGACAATGGCTACACCTTC. It encodes CASSEGTDNGYTF.

The V call is TRBV5-1, the J call TRBJ2-1; weak D call: TRBD1 (6 bases). The CDR3 runs 12 residues. The V end lost 4 bases, the J end lost 12 bases, and 14 bases lay between the germline ends. Germline V CDR1 and CDR2: SGHRS, YFSETQ. This CDR3 reads CASSPQGLVQFF. Written as DNA, the CDR3 is TGCGCCAGCAGCCCGCAGGGGTTGGTGCAGTTCTTC.

The rearrangement joins TRBV11-3 to TRBJ1-5; perhaps TRBD1 as D (5 bases). V dropped 5 bases and J dropped 5 bases, with 10 bases sitting between them. The germline gives CDR1 SGHNT, CDR2 YENEEA. The CDR3 runs to 13 residues. CDR3 sequence: CASSLRGYQPQHF. CDR3 DNA: TGTGCCAGCAGCCTCCGGGGGTATCAGCCCCAGCATTTT.

This clone was counted a few times. The chain recombines TRBV30 with TRBJ1-4; maybe TRBD1 (5 bases). Trimming removed 2 bases at V and 2 bases at J, with 9 bases between. This CDR3 spans 14 amino acids. Germline CDR1 and CDR2: GTSNPN and SVGIG (reference sequence). CDR3 bases: TGTGCCTGGAGTAAGGGGCAGACTAATGAAAAACTGTTTTTT. This translates into CAWSKGQTNEKLFF.

This chain uses TRBV2 with TRBJ2-2; D might be TRBD1 (6 bases). The CDR3 length is 16 residues. V was trimmed by 8 bases and J by 1 base, leaving 17 bases between them. CDR1 is SNHLY and CDR2 is FYNNEI in the germline V gene. The CDR3 spells CASASRTVLNTGELFF. For the CDR3, the DNA is TGTGCCAGCGCCTCCAGGACAGTCCTGAACACCGGGGAGCTGTTTTTT.

The chain carries TRBV27 and TRBJ2-2; TRBD2 matches 14 bases. Germline V gene data show CDR1 as MNHEY and CDR2 as SMNVEV (reference sequence). CDR3 size: 17 residues. The junction had 9 bases not matched to a gene; V was cut back by 5 bases and J by 7 bases. CDR3 sequence (DNA): TGTGCCAGCAGTACAGGGACTAGCGGGAGTTGGGTCGGGGAGCTGTTTTTT. Encoded protein: CASSTGTSGSWVGELFF.

This chain links TRBV11-1 with TRBJ2-1; weak D call: TRBD1 (5 bases). Germline values: CDR1 SGHAT, CDR2 FQDESV (reference sequence). This CDR3 comprises 16 residues. Between the trimmed V and J ends, which lost 6 bases and 6 bases, there was a span of 21 bases. CDR3 sequence (DNA): TGTGCCAGCAGGATAGTTGGTTCAAGACAGCCCAATGAGCAGTTCTTC. Its protein product is CASRIVGSRQPNEQFF.

The V and J genes are TRBV7-6 and TRBJ1-4; D remains unclear. The CDR3 has 14 amino acids. The ends were cut back, 4 bases at V and 7 bases at J, with 13 bases in the middle. CDR1 and CDR2 from the germline V gene are SGHVS and FNYEAQ. CDR3 sequence (DNA): TGTGCCAGCAGCTCCCTGAGAGGGAGTGAAAAACTGTTTTTT. Residues: CASSSLRGSEKLFF.

This clone has a single count. V usage is TRBV5-4 and J usage is TRBJ2-7; 8 bases are a match to TRBD1. The CDR3 has 14 amino acids. Germline V gene sequence: CDR1 SGHNT, CDR2 YYREEE (reference sequence). V shed 4 bases, J shed 3 bases, and the junction held 6 bases outside the gene matches. The CDR3 nucleotides read TGTGCCAGCAGCGTACCGGGACAGGACTACGAGCAGTACTTC. Protein product: CASSVPGQDYEQYF.

The chain joins TRBV4-1 to TRBJ2-7, with 7 nucleotides matching TRBD2. This CDR3 contains 16 residues. Germline trimming cut 4 bases from V and 1 base from J; bases unmatched to any gene: 10. Looked up from germline, CDR1 is MGHRA and CDR2 is YSYEKL. For the CDR3, the DNA is TGCGCCAGCAGCCGCGAGAAGGGCGGGAGTTCCTACGAGCAGTACTTC. The encoded protein is CASSREKGGSSYEQYF.

The V call is TRBV5-1, the J call TRBJ2-1, with D possibly matching TRBD2 (6 bases). This CDR3 spans 14 amino acids. Trimming stripped 6 bases from V and 6 bases from J, with 16 bases between. Germline CDR1 reads SGHRS; CDR2 reads YFSETQ. The CDR3 here is CASTFSGRVNEQFF. The CDR3, as DNA: TGCGCCAGCACCTTTTCCGGGAGAGTCAATGAGCAGTTCTTC.

The CDR3 loop is CASSLQGLNEKLFF. The DNA of the CDR3 is TGTGCCAGCAGTTTACAGGGGTTAAATGAAAAACTGTTTTTT. The chain carries TRBV7-9 and TRBJ1-4, with 7 bases lining up with TRBD1. This CDR3 spans 14 amino acids. Trimming at V came to 6 bases and at J to 5 bases, leaving 6 bases not matched to a gene. Germline CDR1 reads SEHNR; CDR2 reads FQNEAQ (reference sequence). Variable domain in full (rest from reference TRBV7-9 and TRBJ1-4): DTGVSQNPRHKITKRGQNVTFRCDPISEHNRLYWYRQTLGQGPEFLTYFQNEAQLEKSRLLSDRFSAERPKGSFSTLEIQRTEQGDSAMYLCASSLQGLNEKLFFGSGTQLSVL.

The gene calls are TRBV14 and TRBJ2-7; D is unclear. This CDR3 has 12 residues. Trimming removed 2 bases from V and 4 bases from J, with 6 bases in between. The V gene's germline CDR1 is SGHDN and CDR2 FVKESK. The CDR3 nucleotides read TGTGCCAGCAGCCAAACACGTTACGAGCAGTACTTC. Its translation is CASSQTRYEQYF. Filled out from reference TRBV14 and TRBJ2-7, the complete variable domain reads EAGVTQFPSHSVIEKGQTVTLRCDPISGHDNLYWYRRVMGKEIKFLLHFVKESKQDESGMPNNRFLAERTGGTYSTLKVQPAELEDSGVYFCASSQTRYEQYFGPGTRLTVT.